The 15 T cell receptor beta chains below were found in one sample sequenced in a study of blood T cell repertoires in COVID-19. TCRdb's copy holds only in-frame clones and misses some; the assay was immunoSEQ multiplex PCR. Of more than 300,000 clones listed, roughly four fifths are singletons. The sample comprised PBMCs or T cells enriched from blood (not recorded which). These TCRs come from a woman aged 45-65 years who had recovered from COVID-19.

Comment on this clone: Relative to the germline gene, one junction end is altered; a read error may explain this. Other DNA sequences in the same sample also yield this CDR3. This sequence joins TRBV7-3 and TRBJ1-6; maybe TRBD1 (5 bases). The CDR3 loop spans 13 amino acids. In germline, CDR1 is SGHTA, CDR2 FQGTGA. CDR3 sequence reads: CASSLGGNSPLHF. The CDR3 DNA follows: TGTGCCAGCAGCTTAGGGGGGAATTCACCCCTCCATTTT.

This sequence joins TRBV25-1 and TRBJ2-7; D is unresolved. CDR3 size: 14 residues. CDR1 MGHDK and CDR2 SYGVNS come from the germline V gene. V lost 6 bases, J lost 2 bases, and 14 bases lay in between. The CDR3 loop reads CASRKAGSAYEQYF. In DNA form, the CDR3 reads TGTGCCAGCAGGAAGGCCGGGTCAGCCTACGAGCAGTACTTC.

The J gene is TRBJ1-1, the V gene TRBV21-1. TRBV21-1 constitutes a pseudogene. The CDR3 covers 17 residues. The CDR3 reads CASPSAGRDGRNTEAFF. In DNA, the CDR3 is TGTGCCAGCCCCTCCGCGGGGCGGGATGGACGGAACACTGAAGCTTTCTTT.

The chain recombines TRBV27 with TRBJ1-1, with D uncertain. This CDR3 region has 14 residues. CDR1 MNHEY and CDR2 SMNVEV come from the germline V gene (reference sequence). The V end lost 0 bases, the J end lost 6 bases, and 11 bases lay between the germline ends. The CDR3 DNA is TGTGCCAGCAGTTTATCGGGCAAGACCCCTGAAGCTTTCTTT. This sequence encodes CASSLSGKTPEAFF.

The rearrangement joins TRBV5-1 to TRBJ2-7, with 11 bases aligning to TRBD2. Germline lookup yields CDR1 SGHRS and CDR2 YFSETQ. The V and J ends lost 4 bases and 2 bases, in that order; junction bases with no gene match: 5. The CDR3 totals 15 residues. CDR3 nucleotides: TGCGCCAGCAGCGTGGCACTAGCGGGAGCCTACGAGCAGTACTTC. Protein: CASSVALAGAYEQYF.

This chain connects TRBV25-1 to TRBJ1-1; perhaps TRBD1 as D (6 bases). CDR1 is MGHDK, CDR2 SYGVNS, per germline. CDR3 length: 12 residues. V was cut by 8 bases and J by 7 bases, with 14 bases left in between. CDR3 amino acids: CASSRGGSEAFF. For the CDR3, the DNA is TGTGCCAGCTCGAGGGGGGGCAGTGAAGCTTTCTTT.

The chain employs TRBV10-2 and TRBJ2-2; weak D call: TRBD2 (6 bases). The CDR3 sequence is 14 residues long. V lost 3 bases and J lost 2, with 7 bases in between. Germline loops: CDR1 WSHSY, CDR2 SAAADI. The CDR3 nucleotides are TGCGCCAGCAGTGATGGACTAAACACCGGGGAGCTGTTTTTT. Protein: CASSDGLNTGELFF.

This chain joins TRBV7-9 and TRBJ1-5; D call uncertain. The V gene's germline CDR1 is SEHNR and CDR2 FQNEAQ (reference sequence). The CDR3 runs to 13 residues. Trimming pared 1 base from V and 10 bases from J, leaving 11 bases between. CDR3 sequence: CASSLEGGLPQHF. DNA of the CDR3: TGTGCCAGCAGCTTAGAAGGCGGCCTTCCCCAGCATTTT.

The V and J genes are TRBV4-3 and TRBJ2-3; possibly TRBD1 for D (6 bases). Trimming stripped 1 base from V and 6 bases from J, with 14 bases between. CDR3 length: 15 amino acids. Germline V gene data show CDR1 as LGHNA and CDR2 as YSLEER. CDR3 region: CASSQGADSRDTQYF. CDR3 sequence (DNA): TGCGCCAGCAGCCAAGGTGCGGACAGCCGGGATACGCAGTATTTT.

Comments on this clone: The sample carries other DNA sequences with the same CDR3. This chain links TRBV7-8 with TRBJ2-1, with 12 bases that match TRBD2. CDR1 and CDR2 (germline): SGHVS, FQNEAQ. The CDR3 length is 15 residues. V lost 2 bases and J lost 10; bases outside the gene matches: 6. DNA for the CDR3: TGTGCCAGCAGCTTATTGGGACTAGCGGGTGGGGAGCAGTTCTTC. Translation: CASSLLGLAGGEQFF. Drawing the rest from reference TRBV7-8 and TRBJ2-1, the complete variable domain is GAGVSQSPRYKVAKRGQDVALRCDPISGHVSLFWYQQALGQGPEFLTYFQNEAQLDKSGLPSDRFFAERPEGSVSTLKIQRTQQEDSAVYLCASSLLGLAGGEQFFGPGTRLTVL.

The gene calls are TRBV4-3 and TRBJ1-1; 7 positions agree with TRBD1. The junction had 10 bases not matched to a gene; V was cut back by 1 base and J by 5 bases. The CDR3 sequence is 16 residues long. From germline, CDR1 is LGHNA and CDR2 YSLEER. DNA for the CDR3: TGCGCCAGCAGCCAAGGCTCTACAGGGGAAGGGACTGAAGCTTTCTTT. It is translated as CASSQGSTGEGTEAFF.

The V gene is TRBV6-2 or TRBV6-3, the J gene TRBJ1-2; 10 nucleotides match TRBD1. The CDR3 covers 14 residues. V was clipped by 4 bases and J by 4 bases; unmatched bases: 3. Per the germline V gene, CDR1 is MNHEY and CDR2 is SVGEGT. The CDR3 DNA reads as TGTGCCAGCAGTTGGGACAGGGGATCCTATGGCTACACCTTC. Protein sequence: CASSWDRGSYGYTF.

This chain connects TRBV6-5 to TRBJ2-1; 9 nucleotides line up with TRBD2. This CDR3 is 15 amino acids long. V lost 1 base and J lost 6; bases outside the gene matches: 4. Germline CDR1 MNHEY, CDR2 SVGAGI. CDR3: CASSYLLAGLNEQFF. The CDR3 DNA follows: TGTGCCAGCAGTTACTTGCTAGCGGGACTCAATGAGCAGTTCTTC.

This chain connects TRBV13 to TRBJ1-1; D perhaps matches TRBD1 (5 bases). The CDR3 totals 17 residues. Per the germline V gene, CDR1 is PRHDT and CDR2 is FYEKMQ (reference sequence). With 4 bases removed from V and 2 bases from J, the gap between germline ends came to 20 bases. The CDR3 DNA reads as TGTGCCAGCAGCTCTCTCGCTTTCGACAGATCCAACACTGAAGCTTTCTTT. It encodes CASSSLAFDRSNTEAFF.

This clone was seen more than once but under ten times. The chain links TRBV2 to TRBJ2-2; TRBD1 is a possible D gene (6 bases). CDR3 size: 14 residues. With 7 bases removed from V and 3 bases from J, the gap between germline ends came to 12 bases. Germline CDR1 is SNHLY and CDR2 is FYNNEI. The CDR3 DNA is TGTGCCAGCATCGGCAGGGGTGACACCGGGGAGCTGTTTTTT. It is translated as CASIGRGDTGELFF.